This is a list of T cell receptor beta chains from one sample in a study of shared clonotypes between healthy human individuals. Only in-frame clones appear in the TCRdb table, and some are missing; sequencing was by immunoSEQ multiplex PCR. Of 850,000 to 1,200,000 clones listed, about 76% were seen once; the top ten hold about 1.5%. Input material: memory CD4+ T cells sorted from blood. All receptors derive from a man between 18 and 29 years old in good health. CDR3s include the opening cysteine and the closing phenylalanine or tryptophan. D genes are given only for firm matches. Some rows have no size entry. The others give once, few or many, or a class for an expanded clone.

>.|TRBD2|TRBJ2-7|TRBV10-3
CAISGTSGYSYEQYF
TGTGCCATCAGTGGGACTAGCGGGTACTCCTACGAGCAGTACTTC
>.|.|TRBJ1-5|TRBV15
CATSRAGGQPQHF
TGTGCCACCAGCAGGGCGGGGGGACAGCCCCAGCATTTT
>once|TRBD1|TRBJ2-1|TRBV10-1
CASSPGQSYNEQFF
TGCGCCAGCAGTCCGGGACAGTCCTACAATGAGCAGTTCTTC
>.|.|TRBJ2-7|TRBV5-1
CASSSGSDTRYYEQYF
TGCGCCAGCAGCTCCGGGTCCGATACCCGATACTACGAGCAGTACTTC
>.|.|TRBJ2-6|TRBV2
CASSEAFGLSGANVLTF
TGTGCCAGCAGTGAAGCGTTTGGTCTCTCTGGGGCCAACGTCCTGACTTTC
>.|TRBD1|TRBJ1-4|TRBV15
CATSRPGQGSNEKLFF
TGTGCCACCAGCAGACCGGGACAGGGGAGTAATGAAAAACTGTTTTTT
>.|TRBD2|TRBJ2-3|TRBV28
CASSPAGGGSDTQYF
TGTGCCAGCAGCCCAGCGGGGGGTGGTTCAGATACGCAGTATTTT
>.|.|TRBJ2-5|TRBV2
CASSDWDLVRNQETQYF
TGTGCCAGCAGTGACTGGGACCTAGTGAGGAACCAAGAGACCCAGTACTTC
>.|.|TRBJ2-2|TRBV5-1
CASRVGGGNTGELFF
TGCGCCAGCAGGGTTGGTGGAGGGAACACCGGGGAGCTGTTTTTT
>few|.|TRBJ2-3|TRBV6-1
CASKRGGDTQYF
TGTGCCAGCAAGAGGGGGGGGGATACGCAGTATTTT
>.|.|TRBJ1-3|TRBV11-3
CASSLDRGNTIYF
TGTGCCAGCAGCTTAGATCGGGGAAACACCATATATTTT
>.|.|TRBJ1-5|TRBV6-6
CASSPRSSNQPQHF
TGTGCCAGCAGTCCCCGGAGTAGCAATCAGCCCCAGCATTTT
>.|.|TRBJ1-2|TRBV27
CASSSAAGWGYTF
TGTGCCAGCAGTTCAGCTGCGGGGTGGGGCTACACCTTC
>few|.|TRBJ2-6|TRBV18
CASSPLSGANVLTF
TGTGCCAGCTCACCACTCTCTGGGGCCAACGTCCTGACTTTC
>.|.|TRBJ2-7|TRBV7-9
CASSQLGGTGALSYEQYF
TGTGCCAGCAGCCAGTTGGGGGGAACAGGGGCCCTCTCCTACGAGCAGTACTTC
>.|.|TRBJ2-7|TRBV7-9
CASRPYGSYFYEQYF
TGTGCCAGCAGACCCTACGGGAGCTATTTCTACGAGCAGTACTTC
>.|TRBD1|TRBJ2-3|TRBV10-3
CAISTGGASTDTQYF
TGTGCCATCAGTACAGGGGGCGCAAGCACAGATACGCAGTATTTT
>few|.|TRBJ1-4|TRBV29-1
CSVDPGSPDEGLFF
TGCAGCGTTGATCCCGGATCCCCGGATGAAGGACTGTTTTTT
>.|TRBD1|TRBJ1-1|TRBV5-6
CASSRETGLGAFF
TGTGCCAGCAGCCGAGAGACAGGGCTTGGAGCTTTCTTT
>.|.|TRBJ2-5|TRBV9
CASSVGSEQETQYF
TGTGCCAGCAGCGTAGGATCCGAGCAAGAGACCCAGTACTTC
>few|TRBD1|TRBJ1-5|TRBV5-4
CASSRRGQGIGNQPQHF
TGTGCCAGCAGCCGCCGAGGACAGGGGATTGGCAATCAGCCCCAGCATTTT
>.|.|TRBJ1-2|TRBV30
CAVEGLGYGYTF
TGTGCCGTTGAGGGGTTAGGGTATGGCTACACCTTC
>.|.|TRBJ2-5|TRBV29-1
CSVGEGVGETQYF
TGCAGCGTTGGAGAGGGAGTGGGAGAGACCCAGTACTTC
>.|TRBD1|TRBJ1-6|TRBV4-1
CASSLTPGQGNSPLHF
TGCGCCAGCAGCCTGACCCCGGGACAGGGGAATTCACCCCTCCACTTT
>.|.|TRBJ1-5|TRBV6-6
CASSKGDGDRVQHF
TGTGCCAGCAGTAAAGGGGACGGGGATCGGGTCCAGCATTTT
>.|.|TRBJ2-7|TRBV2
CASSAWSSYEQYF
TGTGCCAGCAGTGCCTGGAGCTCCTACGAGCAGTACTTC
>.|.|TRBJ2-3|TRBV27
CASSFLRGRSTDTQYF
TGTGCCAGCAGTTTTTTGAGGGGCCGATCCACAGATACGCAGTATTTT
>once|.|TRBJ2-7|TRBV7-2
CASSFAYGTSYEQYF
TGTGCCAGCAGCTTTGCATACGGTACCTCCTACGAGCAGTACTTC
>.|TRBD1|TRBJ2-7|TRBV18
CASSSGTGGLEQYF
TGTGCCAGCTCGTCAGGGACAGGGGGCCTCGAGCAGTACTTC
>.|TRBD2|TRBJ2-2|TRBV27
CASRLGAGVNTGELFF
TGTGCCAGCCGCCTAGGGGCGGGAGTGAACACCGGGGAGCTGTTTTTT
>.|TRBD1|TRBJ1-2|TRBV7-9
CASRIWDREDGYTF
TGTGCCAGCAGGATATGGGACAGGGAGGATGGCTACACCTTC
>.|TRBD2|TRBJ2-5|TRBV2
CASTDRISGGGETQYF
TGTGCCAGCACCGATCGGATTAGCGGGGGTGGAGAGACCCAGTACTTC
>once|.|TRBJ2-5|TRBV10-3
CASTQGAQETQYF
TGTGCCTCGACACAGGGTGCACAAGAGACCCAGTACTTC
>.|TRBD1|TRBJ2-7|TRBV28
CASSPDRVTQYF
TGTGCCAGCAGCCCCGACAGGGTAACGCAGTACTTC